These T cell receptor beta chains were read from a single sample in a study of cytomegalovirus exposure and HLA in healthy donors. TCRdb keeps only in-frame clones here, not all; method: immunoSEQ multiplex PCR. The table shows roughly 150,000 clones, with about 75% occurring only once. The sample comprised PBMCs. The receptors originated from a woman between 50 and 59 years old in good health and CMV-seropositive. Each CDR3 is given with its conserved first and last residue. The D gene is left open where the match is weak. Not all rows give a size; the values are once, few, many and, for expanded clones, a class.

>.|TRBV30|.|TRBJ2-1
CAWSGTRGGEQFF
TGTGCCTGGAGTGGGACTAGGGGGGGTGAGCAGTTCTTC
>.|TRBV28|TRBD1|TRBJ1-2
CASSSITGGDLTSGYTF
TGTGCCAGCAGTTCCATAACAGGGGGCGATCTAACGAGTGGCTACACCTTC
>.|TRBV5-6|TRBD1|TRBJ2-3
CASSSGQGHGDTQYF
TGTGCCAGCAGCTCAGGACAGGGCCATGGAGATACGCAGTATTTT
>.|TRBV2|.|TRBJ1-5
CASASTRTQHF
TGTGCCAGCGCCAGTACCAGGACCCAGCATTTT
>.|TRBV18|TRBD1|TRBJ2-7
CASSTTGTGTYEQYF
TGTGCCAGCTCAACTACCGGGACAGGGACCTACGAGCAGTACTTC
>.|TRBV6-5|TRBD1|TRBJ2-2
CASSRPGTGTGELFF
TGTGCCAGCAGCCGTCCCGGGACAGGGACCGGGGAGCTGTTTTTT
>.|TRBV6-6|.|TRBJ1-1
CASSLYDTEAFF
TGTGCCAGCAGTCTATACGACACTGAAGCTTTCTTT
>.|TRBV6-6|TRBD1|TRBJ1-3
CASNYGTVNTIYF
TGTGCCAGCAACTACGGGACAGTCAACACCATATATTTT
>few|TRBV10-2|TRBD2|TRBJ2-3
CASTPRGRGLADTQYF
TGCGCCAGCACTCCGCGAGGGCGGGGGTTGGCAGATACGCAGTATTTT
>.|TRBV7-9|.|TRBJ2-1
CASSPAGGGFRPIEQFF
TGTGCCAGCAGCCCCGCTGGAGGGGGCTTTCGCCCGATAGAGCAGTTCTTC
>.|TRBV2|TRBD2|TRBJ2-3
CASSKRGAGGISTDTQYF
TGTGCCAGCAGTAAAAGGGGAGCGGGGGGGATTAGCACAGATACGCAGTATTTT
>.|TRBV9|TRBD2|TRBJ2-2
CASSVEWRGGIGELFF
TGTGCCAGCAGCGTAGAGTGGCGGGGGGGCATCGGGGAGCTGTTTTTT
>few|TRBV4-2|.|TRBJ1-1
CASSQFLGEEEAFF
TGTGCCAGCAGCCAATTTCTCGGGGAGGAAGAAGCTTTCTTT
>.|TRBV28|.|TRBJ1-2
CASRALTDYGYTF
TGTGCCAGCCGAGCCCTGACTGACTATGGCTACACCTTC
>.|TRBV6-1|.|TRBJ2-7
CASSVFLGTTYEQYF
TGTGCCAGCAGTGTTTTTTTAGGGACAACCTACGAGCAGTACTTC
>.|TRBV10-3|TRBD1|TRBJ2-4
CAISTTGGRDIQYF
TGTGCCATCAGTACGACAGGGGGCCGGGACATTCAGTACTTC
>.|TRBV2|.|TRBJ1-2
CASSEGQLRGGYTF
TGTGCCAGCAGTGAGGGACAACTCCGAGGAGGCTACACCTTC